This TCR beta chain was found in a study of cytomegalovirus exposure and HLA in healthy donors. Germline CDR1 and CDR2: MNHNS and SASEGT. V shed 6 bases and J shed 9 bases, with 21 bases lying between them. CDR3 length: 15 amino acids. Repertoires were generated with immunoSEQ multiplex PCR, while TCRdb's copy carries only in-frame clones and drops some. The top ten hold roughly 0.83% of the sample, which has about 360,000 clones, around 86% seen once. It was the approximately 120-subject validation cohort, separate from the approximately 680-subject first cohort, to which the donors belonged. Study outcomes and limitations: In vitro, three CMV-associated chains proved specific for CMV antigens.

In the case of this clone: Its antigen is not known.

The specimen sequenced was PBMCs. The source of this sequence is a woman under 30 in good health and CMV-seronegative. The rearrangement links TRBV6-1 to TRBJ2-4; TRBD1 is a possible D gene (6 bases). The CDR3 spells CASRSSLQGWGIQYF. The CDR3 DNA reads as TGTGCCAGCAGGTCCTCCTTACAGGGATGGGGCATTCAGTACTTC.